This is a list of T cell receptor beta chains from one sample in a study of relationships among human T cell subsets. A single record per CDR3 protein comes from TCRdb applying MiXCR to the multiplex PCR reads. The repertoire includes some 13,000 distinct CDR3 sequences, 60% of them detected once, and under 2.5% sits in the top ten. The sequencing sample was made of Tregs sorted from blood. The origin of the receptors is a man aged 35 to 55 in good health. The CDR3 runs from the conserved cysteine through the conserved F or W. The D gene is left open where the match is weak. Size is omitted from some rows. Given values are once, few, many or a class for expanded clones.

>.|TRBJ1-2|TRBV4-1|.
TGCGCCAGCAGCCAAGAACCCGGATTTACAGGCTACACCTTC
CASSQEPGFTGYTF
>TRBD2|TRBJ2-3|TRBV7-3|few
TGTGCCAGCAGCTCCCGCTGGCGGGAGGGATCTCGCACAGATACGCAGTATTTT
CASSSRWREGSRTDTQYF
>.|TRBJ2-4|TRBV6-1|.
TGTGCCAGCAGTGAGATGGGGCAGATCTTAGCCAAAAACATTCAGTACTTC
CASSEMGQILAKNIQYF
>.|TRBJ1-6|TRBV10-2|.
TGCGCCAGCAGTGAGTACTTCGGGGGGAGCTCCTATAATTCACCCCTCCACTTT
CASSEYFGGSSYNSPLHF
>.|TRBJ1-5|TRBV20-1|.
TGCAGTGCCAGCGAAATACAGGATCAGCCCCAGCATTTT
CSASEIQDQPQHF
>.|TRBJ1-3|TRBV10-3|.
TGTGCCACCGAGGGACGCCTCTCTGGAAACACCATATATTTT
CATEGRLSGNTIYF
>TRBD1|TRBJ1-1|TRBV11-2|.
TGTGCCAGCAGCCCCACAGGGGGCAAGGACACTGAAGCTTTCTTT
CASSPTGGKDTEAFF
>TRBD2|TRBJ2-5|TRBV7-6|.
TGTGCCAGCAGCTTAGGGCTAGCGGGGCAAGAGACCCAGTACTTC
CASSLGLAGQETQYF
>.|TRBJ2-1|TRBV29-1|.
TGCAGCGTTGAAGATAGGGGGAATGAGCAGTTCTTC
CSVEDRGNEQFF
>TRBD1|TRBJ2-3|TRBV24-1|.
TGTGCCACCAGTGCGAGGGACAGGGCGACAGATACGCAGTATTTT
CATSARDRATDTQYF
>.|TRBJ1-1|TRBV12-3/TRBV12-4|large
TGTGCCAGCAGTTTGTCCCTGTCCGGGGACGCTTTCTTT
CASSLSLSGDAFF
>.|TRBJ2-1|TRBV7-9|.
TGTGCCAGCAGCTACAGGGAGGTGGGTGAGCAGTTCTTC
CASSYREVGEQFF
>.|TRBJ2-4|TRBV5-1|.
TGCGCCAGCAGCCCCGGGGAAAACATTCAGTACTTC
CASSPGENIQYF
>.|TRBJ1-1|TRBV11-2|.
TGTGCCAGCAGCTTACGGGAATCGGTTGAAGCTTTCTTT
CASSLRESVEAFF
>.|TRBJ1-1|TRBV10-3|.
TGTGCCATCAGTGAGTCCCAGCTGAACACTGAAGCTTTCTTT
CAISESQLNTEAFF
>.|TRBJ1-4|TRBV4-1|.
TGCGCCAGCAGCCAAGGGCGTCCAACTAATGAAAAACTGTTTTTT
CASSQGRPTNEKLFF
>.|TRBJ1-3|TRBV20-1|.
TGCAGTGCTAGAGATGCAGGGAAATCTGGAAACACCATATATTTT
CSARDAGKSGNTIYF
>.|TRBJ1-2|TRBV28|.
TGTGCCAGCAGTGCCCCGGGACCGGATAACTATGGCTACACCTTC
CASSAPGPDNYGYTF
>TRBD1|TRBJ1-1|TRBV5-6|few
TGTGCCAGCAGCGAACACAGGGGAGAGGACACTGAAGCTTTCTTT
CASSEHRGEDTEAFF
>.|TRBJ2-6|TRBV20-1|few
TGCAGTGCTACCGCGAGCTCTGGGGCCAACGTCCTGACTTTC
CSATASSGANVLTF
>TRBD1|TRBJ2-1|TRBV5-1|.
TGCGCCAGCAGCTTGTACCCGGGACAGGGGAGTAATGAGCAGTTCTTC
CASSLYPGQGSNEQFF
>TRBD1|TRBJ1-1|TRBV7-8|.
TGTGCCAGCAGCCTCACAGGGGGCACTGAAGCTTTCTTT
CASSLTGGTEAFF
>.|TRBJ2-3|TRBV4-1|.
TGCGCCAGCGGCCGGGGGACCAGCACAGATACGCAGTATTTT
CASGRGTSTDTQYF
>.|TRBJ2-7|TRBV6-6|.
TGTGCCAGCAGTTACGGGACATTCATTGAGCAGTACTTC
CASSYGTFIEQYF
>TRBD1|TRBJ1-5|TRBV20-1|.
TGCAGTGCTAGAGATTCGGGACAGGCAACGCGGCCCCAGCATTTT
CSARDSGQATRPQHF
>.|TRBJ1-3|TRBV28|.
TGTGCCAGCAGCTTACAGGGTAGAGGAAACACCATATATTTT
CASSLQGRGNTIYF
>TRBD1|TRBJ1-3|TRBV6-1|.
TGTGCCAGCAGTCAGGGGACAGGGCGTCTCTCTGGAAACACCATATATTTT
CASSQGTGRLSGNTIYF
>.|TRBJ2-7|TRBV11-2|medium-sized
TGTGCCAGCAGCTTAGATCGAGGGGCAGGAGAATGGTACGAGCAGTACTTC
CASSLDRGAGEWYEQYF
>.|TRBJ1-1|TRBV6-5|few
TGTGCCAGCCACGACAGCTACATCACTGAAGCTTTCTTT
CASHDSYITEAFF
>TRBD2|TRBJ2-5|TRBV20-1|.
TGCAGTGCTAGTTCCCCCCGGGATCTAGCGGGAGCGGAGACCCAGTACTTC
CSASSPRDLAGAETQYF
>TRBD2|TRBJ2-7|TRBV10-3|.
TGTGCCATCAGTGAGTTAGGGACTAGCGACGAGCAGTACTTC
CAISELGTSDEQYF
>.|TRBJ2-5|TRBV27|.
TGTGCCAGCAGTCCCTATTCGGGGCTGGAGACCCAGTACTTC
CASSPYSGLETQYF
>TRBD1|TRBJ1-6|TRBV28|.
TGTGCCAGCAGTTTACCGGGACAGGGGGCTTCACCCCTCCACTTT
CASSLPGQGASPLHF
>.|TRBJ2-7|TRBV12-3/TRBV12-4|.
TGTGCCAGCAGCGGGACCTACGAGCAGTACTTC
CASSGTYEQYF
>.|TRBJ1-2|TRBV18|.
TGTGCCAGCTCACCAGGCCGGACTAATGGCTACACCTTC
CASSPGRTNGYTF
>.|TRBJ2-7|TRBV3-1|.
TGTGCCAGCAGCCAGATTGGTGGGTCCTACGAGCAGTACTTC
CASSQIGGSYEQYF
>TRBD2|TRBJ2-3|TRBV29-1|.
TGCAGCTTCTCTAGCGGGGAGAGGGATACGCAGTATTTT
CSFSSGERDTQYF
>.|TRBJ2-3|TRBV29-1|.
TGCAGCGTTGCGGAGCAAGATACGCAGTATTTT
CSVAEQDTQYF
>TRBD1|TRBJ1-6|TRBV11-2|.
TGTGCCAGCAGCGCCAGGGACAGGGTGAATTCACCCCTCCACTTT
CASSARDRVNSPLHF
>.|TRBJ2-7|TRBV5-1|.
TGCGCCAGCAGCTTACGGCCTGGCGGCGAGCAGTACTTC
CASSLRPGGEQYF
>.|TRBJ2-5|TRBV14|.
TGTGCCAGCAGCCAACACCCACGGGGTAACCAAGAGACCCAGTACTTC
CASSQHPRGNQETQYF
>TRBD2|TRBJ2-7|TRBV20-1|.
TGCAGTGCTAGGAAGCGGGGGGGCGCCCCTTTGACAAACGAGCAGTACTTC
CSARKRGGAPLTNEQYF
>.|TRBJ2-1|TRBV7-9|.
TGTGCCAGCAGCCTAGGTTACAGTTACAATGAGCAGTTCTTC
CASSLGYSYNEQFF
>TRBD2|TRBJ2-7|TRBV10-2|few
TGCGCCAGCACTACTAGCGGGAGCTCCTACGAGCAGTACTTC
CASTTSGSSYEQYF
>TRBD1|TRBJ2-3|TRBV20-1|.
TGCAGTGCTAGCTCCCAGGGGGACCCAGATACGCAGTATTTT
CSASSQGDPDTQYF
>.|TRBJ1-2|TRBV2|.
TGTGCCAGCAGTGAGTTGGCAGGGATAAGAGGTGGCTACACCTTC
CASSELAGIRGGYTF
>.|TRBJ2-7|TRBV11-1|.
TGTGCCAGCAGCTTACGGGACGGAGCCTACGAGCAGTACTTC
CASSLRDGAYEQYF
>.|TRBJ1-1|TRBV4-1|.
TGCGCCAGCAGCCAAGAAGAGAACACTGAAGCTTTCTTT
CASSQEENTEAFF
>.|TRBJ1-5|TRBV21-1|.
TGTGCCAGCAGCAAAGGGTCTCCGGGGAGCAATCAGCCCCAGCATTTT
CASSKGSPGSNQPQHF
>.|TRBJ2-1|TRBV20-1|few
TGCAGTGCTAGAGAAAGGACCCTAGCGATGGCGTTCTTC
CSARERTLAMAFF
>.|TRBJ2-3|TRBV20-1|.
TGCAGTGCTGTGAGAGATACGCAGTATTTT
CSAVRDTQYF
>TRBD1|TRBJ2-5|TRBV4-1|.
TGCGCCAGCAGCCAAGACAGGGGGCCGGAGACCCAGTACTTC
CASSQDRGPETQYF
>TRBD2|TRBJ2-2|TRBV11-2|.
TGTGCCAGCAGCTTACTAGCGGGCGCCCTCACCGGGGAGCTGTTTTTT
CASSLLAGALTGELFF
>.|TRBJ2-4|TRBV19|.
TGTGCCAGTAGTATAAGGGCAACTAAGGGGGACATTCAGTACTTC
CASSIRATKGDIQYF
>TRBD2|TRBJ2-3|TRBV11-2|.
TGTGCCAGCAGCCCCCGAGGGAGGGCAGATACGCAGTATTTT
CASSPRGRADTQYF
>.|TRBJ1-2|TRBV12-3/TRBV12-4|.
TGTGCCAGCAGTCGGGACCTCTATGGCTACACCTTC
CASSRDLYGYTF
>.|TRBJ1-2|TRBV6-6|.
TGTGCCAGCCGTTTCGGGGGGCGAGACTATGGCTACACCTTC
CASRFGGRDYGYTF
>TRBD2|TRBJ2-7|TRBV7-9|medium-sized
TGTGCCAGCAGCTTAGCCACAGCGGGAACGTTCGAGCAGTACTTC
CASSLATAGTFEQYF
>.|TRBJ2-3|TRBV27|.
TGTGCCAGCAGCTCCCCAGGGTCTAGCACAGATACGCAGTATTTT
CASSSPGSSTDTQYF